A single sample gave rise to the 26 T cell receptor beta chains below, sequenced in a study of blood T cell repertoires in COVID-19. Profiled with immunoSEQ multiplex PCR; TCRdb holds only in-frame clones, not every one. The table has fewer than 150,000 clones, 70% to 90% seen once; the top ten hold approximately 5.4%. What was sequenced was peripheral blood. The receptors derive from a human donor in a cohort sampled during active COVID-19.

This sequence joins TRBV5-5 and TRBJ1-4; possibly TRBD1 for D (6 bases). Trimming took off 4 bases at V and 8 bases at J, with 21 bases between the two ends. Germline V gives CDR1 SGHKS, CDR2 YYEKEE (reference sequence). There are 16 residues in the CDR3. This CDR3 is CASSQGQTPGREKLFF. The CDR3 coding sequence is TGTGCCAGCAGCCAAGGACAGACCCCCGGGAGGGAAAAACTGTTTTTT. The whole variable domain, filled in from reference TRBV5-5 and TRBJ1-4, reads DAGVTQSPTHLIKTRGQQVTLRCSPISGHKSVSWYQQVLGQGPQFIFQYYEKEERGRGNFPDRFSARQFPNYSSELNVNALLLGDSALYLCASSQGQTPGREKLFFGSGTQLSVL.

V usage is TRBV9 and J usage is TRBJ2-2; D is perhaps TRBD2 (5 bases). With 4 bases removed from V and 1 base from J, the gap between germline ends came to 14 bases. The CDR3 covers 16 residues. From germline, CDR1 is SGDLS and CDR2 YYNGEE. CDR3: CASSTAEGENTGELFF. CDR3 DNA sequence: TGTGCCAGCAGCACCGCCGAGGGAGAGAACACCGGGGAGCTGTTTTTT.

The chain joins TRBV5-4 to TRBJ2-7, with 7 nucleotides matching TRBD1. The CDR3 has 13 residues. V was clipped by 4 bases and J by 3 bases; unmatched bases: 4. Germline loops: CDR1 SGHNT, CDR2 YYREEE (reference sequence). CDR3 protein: CASSRQGIYEQYF. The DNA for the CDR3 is TGTGCCAGCAGCCGACAGGGTATCTACGAGCAGTACTTC.

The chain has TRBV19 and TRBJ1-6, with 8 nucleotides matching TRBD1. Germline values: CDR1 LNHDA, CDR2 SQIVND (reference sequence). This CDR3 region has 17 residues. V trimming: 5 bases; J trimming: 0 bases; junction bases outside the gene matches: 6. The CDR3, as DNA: TGTGCCAGTAGTTACAGGGGGTCGAGCTCCTATAATTCACCCCTCCACTTT. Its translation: CASSYRGSSSYNSPLHF. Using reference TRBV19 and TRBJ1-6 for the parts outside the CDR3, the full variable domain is DGGITQSPKYLFRKEGQNVTLSCEQNLNHDAMYWYRQDPGQGLRLIYYSQIVNDFQKGDIAEGYSVSREKKESFPLTVTSAQKNPTAFYLCASSYRGSSSYNSPLHFGNGTRLTVT.

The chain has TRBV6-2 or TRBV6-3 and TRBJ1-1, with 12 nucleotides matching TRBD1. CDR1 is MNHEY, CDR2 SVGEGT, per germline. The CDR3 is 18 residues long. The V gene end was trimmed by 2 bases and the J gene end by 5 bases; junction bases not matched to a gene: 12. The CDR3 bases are TGTGCCAGCAGTTACCCCGAATTCGGGGACAGGGGGCCTACTGAAGCTTTCTTT. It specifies CASSYPEFGDRGPTEAFF.

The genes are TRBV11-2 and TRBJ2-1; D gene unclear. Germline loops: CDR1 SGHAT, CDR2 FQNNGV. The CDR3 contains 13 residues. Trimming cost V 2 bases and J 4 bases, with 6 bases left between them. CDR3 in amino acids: CASSLQQYNEQFF. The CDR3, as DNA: TGTGCCAGCAGCTTACAACAGTACAATGAGCAGTTCTTC.

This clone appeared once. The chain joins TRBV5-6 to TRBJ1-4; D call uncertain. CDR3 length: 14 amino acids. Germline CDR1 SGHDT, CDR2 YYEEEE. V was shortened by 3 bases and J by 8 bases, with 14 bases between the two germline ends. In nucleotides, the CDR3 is TGTGCCAGCAGCTGGCGGGCTGAGGGCGAAAAACTGTTTTTT. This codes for CASSWRAEGEKLFF.

Here the CDR3 reads CASSAGTSGWDTQYF. CDR3 DNA sequence: TGTGCCAGCAGCGCGGGGACTTCCGGGTGGGATACGCAGTATTTT. V and J are TRBV11-3 and TRBJ2-3; D might be TRBD2 (6 bases). The length of the CDR3 is 15 residues. CDR1 is SGHNT and CDR2 is YENEEA in the germline V gene. The germline V and J ends were trimmed by 5 bases and 6 bases, with 18 bases remaining between them.

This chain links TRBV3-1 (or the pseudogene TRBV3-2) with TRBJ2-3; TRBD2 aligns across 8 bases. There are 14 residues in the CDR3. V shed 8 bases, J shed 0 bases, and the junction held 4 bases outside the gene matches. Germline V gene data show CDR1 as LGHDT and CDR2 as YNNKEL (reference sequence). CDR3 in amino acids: CASSGGLSTDTQYF. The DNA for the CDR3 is TGTGCCAGCTCGGGGGGGCTGAGCACAGATACGCAGTATTTT.

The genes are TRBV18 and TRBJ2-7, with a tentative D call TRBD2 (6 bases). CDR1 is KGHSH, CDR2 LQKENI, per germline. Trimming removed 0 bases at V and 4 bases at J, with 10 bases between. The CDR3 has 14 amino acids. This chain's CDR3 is CASSPPSGLYEQYF. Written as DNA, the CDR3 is TGTGCCAGCTCACCACCCTCGGGACTGTACGAGCAGTACTTC.

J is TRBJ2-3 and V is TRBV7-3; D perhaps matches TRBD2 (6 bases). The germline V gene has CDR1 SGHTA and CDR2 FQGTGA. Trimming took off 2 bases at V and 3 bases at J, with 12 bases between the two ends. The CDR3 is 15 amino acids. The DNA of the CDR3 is TGTGCCAGCAGCTTAGGGCTAGCGAGGACAGATACGCAGTATTTT. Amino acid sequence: CASSLGLARTDTQYF.

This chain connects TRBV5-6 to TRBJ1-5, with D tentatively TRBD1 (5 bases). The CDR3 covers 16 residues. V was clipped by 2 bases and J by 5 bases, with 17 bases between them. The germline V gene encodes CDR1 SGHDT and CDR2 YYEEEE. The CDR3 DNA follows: TGTGCCAGCAGCTTTGGTGGGGGGGTCGAGGATCAGCCCCAGCATTTT. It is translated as CASSFGGGVEDQPQHF.

The CDR3 here is CASSQDWTSGGRNEQYF. For the CDR3, the DNA is TGTGCCAGCAGCCAAGATTGGACTAGCGGGGGGAGGAACGAGCAGTACTTC. The J gene is TRBJ2-7, the V gene TRBV3-1 (or the pseudogene TRBV3-2), with 14 bases lining up with TRBD2. Germline trimming cut 0 bases from V and 5 bases from J; bases unmatched to any gene: 6. The germline V gene encodes CDR1 LGHDT and CDR2 YNNKEL (reference sequence). This CDR3 region has 17 residues.

This chain's CDR3 is CASRRDSPYEQYF. DNA of the CDR3: TGCGCCAGCAGACGGGACTCCCCCTACGAGCAGTACTTC. The chain carries TRBV5-1 and TRBJ2-7; D is possibly TRBD2 (6 bases). V shed 5 bases and J shed 2 bases, with 11 bases lying between them. This CDR3 contains 13 residues. Germline assignment: CDR1 SGHRS and CDR2 YFSETQ.

The CDR3 reads CAWSDALVPDTQYF. The CDR3 region has the DNA TGTGCCTGGAGTGACGCTTTAGTGCCAGATACGCAGTATTTT. J is TRBJ2-3 and V is TRBV30; D unresolved. Germline CDR1 and CDR2: GTSNPN and SVGIG (reference sequence). This CDR3 has 14 amino acids. V gave up 1 base and J gave up 4 bases, with 12 bases separating them.

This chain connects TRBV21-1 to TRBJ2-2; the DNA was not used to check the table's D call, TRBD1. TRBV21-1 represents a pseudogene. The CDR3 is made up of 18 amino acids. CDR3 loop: CASNDRPYEFANTGELFF. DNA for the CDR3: TGTGCCTCCAACGACAGGCCGTATGAGTTCGCGAACACCGGGGAGCTGTTTTTT.

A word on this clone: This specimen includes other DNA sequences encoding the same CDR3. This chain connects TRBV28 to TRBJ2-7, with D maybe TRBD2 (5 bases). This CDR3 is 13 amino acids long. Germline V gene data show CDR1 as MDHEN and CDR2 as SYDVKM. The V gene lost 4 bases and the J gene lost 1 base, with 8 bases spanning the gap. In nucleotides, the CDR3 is TGTGCCAGCAGTTCGGGGTCTTCCTACGAGCAGTACTTC. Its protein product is CASSSGSSYEQYF.

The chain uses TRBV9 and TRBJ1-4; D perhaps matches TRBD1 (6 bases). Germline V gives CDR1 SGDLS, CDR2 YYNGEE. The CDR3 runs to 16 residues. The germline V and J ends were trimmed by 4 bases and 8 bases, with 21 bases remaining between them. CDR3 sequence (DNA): TGTGCCAGCAGCCCATCTTCAGGGGCGCGAATAGAAAAACTGTTTTTT. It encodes CASSPSSGARIEKLFF.

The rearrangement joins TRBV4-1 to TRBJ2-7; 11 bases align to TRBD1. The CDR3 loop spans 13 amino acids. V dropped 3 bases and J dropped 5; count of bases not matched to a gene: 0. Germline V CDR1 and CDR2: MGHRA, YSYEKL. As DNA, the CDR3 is TGCGCCAGCAGCCAGGACAGGGGGCACGAGCAGTACTTC. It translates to CASSQDRGHEQYF.

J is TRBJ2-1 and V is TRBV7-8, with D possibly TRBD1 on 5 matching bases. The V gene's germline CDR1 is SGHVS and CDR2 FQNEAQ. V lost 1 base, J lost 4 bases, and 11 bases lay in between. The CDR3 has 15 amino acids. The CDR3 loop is CASSLGQGLYNEQFF. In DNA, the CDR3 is TGTGCCAGCAGCTTAGGGCAGGGTCTGTACAATGAGCAGTTCTTC.

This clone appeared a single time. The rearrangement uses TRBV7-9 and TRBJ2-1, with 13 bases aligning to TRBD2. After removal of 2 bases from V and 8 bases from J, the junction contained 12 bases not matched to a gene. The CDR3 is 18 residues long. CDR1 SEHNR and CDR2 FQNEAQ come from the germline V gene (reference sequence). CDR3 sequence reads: CASSLNPPGTSGNDEQFF. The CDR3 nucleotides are TGTGCCAGCAGCTTAAATCCCCCCGGGACTAGCGGGAACGATGAGCAGTTCTTC.

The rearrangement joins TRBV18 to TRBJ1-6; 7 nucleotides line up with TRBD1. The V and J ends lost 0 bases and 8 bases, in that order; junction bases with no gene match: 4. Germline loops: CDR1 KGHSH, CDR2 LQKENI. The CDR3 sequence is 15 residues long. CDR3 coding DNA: TGTGCCAGCTCACCACCGGGAACAGGGGATTCACCCCTCCACTTT. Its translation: CASSPPGTGDSPLHF.

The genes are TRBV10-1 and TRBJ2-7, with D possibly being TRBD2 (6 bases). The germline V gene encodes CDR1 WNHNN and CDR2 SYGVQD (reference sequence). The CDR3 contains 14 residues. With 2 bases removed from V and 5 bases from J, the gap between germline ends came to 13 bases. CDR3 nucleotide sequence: TGCGCCAGCAGTGAGGGTTTAGCGGAACACGAGCAGTACTTC. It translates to CASSEGLAEHEQYF.

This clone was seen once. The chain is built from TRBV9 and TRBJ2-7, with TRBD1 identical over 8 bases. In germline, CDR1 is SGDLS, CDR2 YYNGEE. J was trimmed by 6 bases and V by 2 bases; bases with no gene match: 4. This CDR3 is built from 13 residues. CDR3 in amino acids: CASSVTGDTEQYF. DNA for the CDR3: TGTGCCAGCAGCGTGACAGGGGACACCGAGCAGTACTTC.

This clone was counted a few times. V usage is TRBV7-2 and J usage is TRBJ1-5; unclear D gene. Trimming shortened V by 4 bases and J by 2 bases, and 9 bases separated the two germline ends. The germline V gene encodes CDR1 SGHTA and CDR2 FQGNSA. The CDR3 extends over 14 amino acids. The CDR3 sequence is CASSSERGNQPQHF. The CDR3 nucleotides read TGTGCCAGCAGCTCAGAACGGGGCAATCAGCCCCAGCATTTT.

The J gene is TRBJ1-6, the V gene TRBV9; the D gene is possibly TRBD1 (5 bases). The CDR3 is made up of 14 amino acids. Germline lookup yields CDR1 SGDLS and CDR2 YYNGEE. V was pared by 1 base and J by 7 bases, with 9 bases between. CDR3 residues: CASSVTGPNSPLHF. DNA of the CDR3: TGTGCCAGCAGCGTAACAGGCCCCAATTCACCCCTCCACTTT.